A selection of T cell receptor beta chains follows, all from one sample in a study of CD8+ T cells in alopecia areata. Here immunoSEQ multiplex PCR was the method, and the copy in TCRdb shows in-frame clones only, minus some. The table lists 120,000 or so clones, 35% to 40% of them singletons, with 3% to 3.5% in the top ten. The material sequenced was CD4+ T cells sorted from blood. These receptors all stem from a human donor with alopecia areata. Both conserved end residues are part of each CDR3. A D gene is named only where the DNA matches it firmly. Where a row states a size, it is once, few, many or the class of an expanded clone; other rows omit it.

J | V | size | D | DNA | CDR3
TRBJ2-3 | TRBV29-1 | few | TRBD2 | TGCAGCGCCGGGACTAGCGGGGGGGCTACGCAGTATTTT | CSAGTSGGATQYF
TRBJ2-1 | TRBV27 | NA | NA | TGTGCCAGCAGTTTATGGGGTGGTTATGAGCAGTTCTTC | CASSLWGGYEQFF
TRBJ2-7 | TRBV30 | once | NA | TGTGCCTGGAGCCATACCTACGAGCAGTACTTC | CAWSHTYEQYF
TRBJ2-5 | TRBV29-1 | few | NA | TGCAGCGTTGACGCCCAGGGAGAGACCCAGTACTTC | CSVDAQGETQYF
TRBJ2-7 | TRBV4-2 | NA | NA | TGTGCCAGCAGCCCCCAGGGGCATACCTACGAGCAGTACTTC | CASSPQGHTYEQYF
TRBJ1-4 | TRBV4-3 | NA | NA | TGCGCCAGCAGCCGTCGTGGAGCAACTAATGAAAAACTGTTTTTT | CASSRRGATNEKLFF
TRBJ1-2 | TRBV29-1 | NA | NA | TGCAGCGTTGACGTACGTACGCCGAATGGCTACACCTTC | CSVDVRTPNGYTF
TRBJ1-4 | TRBV18 | few | NA | TGTGCCAGCTCACCTCGAACAGCGAACCATCACGAAAAACTGTTTTTT | CASSPRTANHHEKLFF
TRBJ2-1 | TRBV7-9 | NA | NA | TGTGCCAGCAGCTTAGAGCTGAAGGTCTACAATGAGCAGTTCTTC | CASSLELKVYNEQFF
TRBJ2-5 | TRBV29-1 | few | TRBD1 | TGCAGCGGGACAGGGGATTACCAAGAGACCCAGTACTTC | CSGTGDYQETQYF
TRBJ2-6 | TRBV30 | few | NA | TGTGCCTGGAGTACCCAGCCCTCTGGGGCCAACGTCCTGACTTTC | CAWSTQPSGANVLTF
TRBJ2-7 | TRBV29-1 | NA | TRBD1 | TGCAGCGTGCGCGGACAGGGGGCCACCGAGCAGTACTTC | CSVRGQGATEQYF
TRBJ2-7 | TRBV30 | once | NA | TGTGCCTGGAGTACGGACCGCTACGAGCAGTACTTC | CAWSTDRYEQYF
TRBJ1-1 | TRBV5-1 | once | NA | TGCGCCAGCAGCTGGATCCGCGGGTCGAACACTGAAGCTTTCTTT | CASSWIRGSNTEAFF
TRBJ2-5 | TRBV5-1 | NA | TRBD2 | TGCGCCAGCAGCTCCGGAAGCGGGAGTGGAGAGACCCAGTACTTC | CASSSGSGSGETQYF
TRBJ1-2 | TRBV4-1 | NA | NA | TGCGCCAGCAGCCAAGGGGCTAACTATGGCTACACCTTC | CASSQGANYGYTF
TRBJ2-2 | TRBV4-3 | NA | TRBD1 | TGCGCCAGCAGCCATACCGGGACAGCAGTAACCGGGGAGCTGTTTTTT | CASSHTGTAVTGELFF
TRBJ2-2 | TRBV5-1 | few | NA | TGCGCCAGCAGCTTGTCTAACAGGGCCGGGGAGCTGTTTTTT | CASSLSNRAGELFF
TRBJ2-7 | TRBV7-2 | NA | TRBD1 | TGTGCCAGCAGCTTCCCCGGGACAGGGGAGTACGAGCAGTACTTC | CASSFPGTGEYEQYF
TRBJ2-3 | TRBV2 | few | NA | TGTGCCAGCCAGTGGCTAGTGGATACAGATACGCAGTATTTT | CASQWLVDTDTQYF
TRBJ1-2 | TRBV29-1 | NA | TRBD1 | TGCAGCGTCGGACAGGGTGAAAACTATGGCTACACCTTC | CSVGQGENYGYTF
TRBJ2-1 | TRBV7-8 | few | TRBD2 | TGTGCCAGCAGCTCCGGACTAGCGGGCCGGGCTTGGGAGTTCTTC | CASSSGLAGRAWEFF
TRBJ2-5 | TRBV4-3 | few | NA | TGCGCCAGCAGCCAAGATCCGTTGAGCGGGACAGGAGAGACCCAGTACTTC | CASSQDPLSGTGETQYF
TRBJ2-1 | TRBV23-1 | few | TRBD2 | TGCGCCAGCAGTCTTCGACTAGCGGGCCGCTACAATGAGCAGTTCTTC | CASSLRLAGRYNEQFF
TRBJ2-5 | TRBV7-2 | NA | TRBD1 | TGTGCCAGCAGCATAGAGGGACAGGGCCAGACCCAGTACTTC | CASSIEGQGQTQYF
TRBJ2-3 | TRBV6-5 | NA | NA | TGTGCCAGCAGAGTTACGGGACAATCAGATACGCAGTATTTT | CASRVTGQSDTQYF
TRBJ2-7 | TRBV7-2 | few | NA | TGTGCCAGCAGCCTCGGACACACCTCCTACGAGCAGTACTTC | CASSLGHTSYEQYF
TRBJ2-2 | TRBV5-1 | NA | TRBD1 | TGCGCCAGCAGCTTGAGAGGGGGCGCGAACACCGGGGAGCTGTTTTTT | CASSLRGGANTGELFF
TRBJ2-5 | TRBV28 | few | TRBD2 | TGTGCCAGCAGTTTATGGGCTAGCGGAGGGGACCAAGAGACCCAGTACTTC | CASSLWASGGDQETQYF
TRBJ2-7 | TRBV4-1 | NA | NA | TGCGCCAGCAGCCATCCCCCCTCGGGAGCCTACGAGCAGTACTTC | CASSHPPSGAYEQYF
TRBJ2-3 | TRBV28 | few | NA | TGTGCCAGCAGGGGAACAGGGTCCGATACGCAGTATTTT | CASRGTGSDTQYF
TRBJ2-2 | TRBV7-8 | NA | TRBD1 | TGTGCCAGCAGCCCGGGACAGGGTTACACCGGGGAGCTGTTTTTT | CASSPGQGYTGELFF
TRBJ1-2 | TRBV28 | few | NA | TGTGCCAGCAGTCCGCCCGGGACCCCTAACTATGGCTACACCTTC | CASSPPGTPNYGYTF
TRBJ1-1 | TRBV30 | NA | NA | TGTGCCTGGAGTATCGGGGCAACATCAAGGAACACTGAAGCTTTCTTT | CAWSIGATSRNTEAFF
TRBJ1-2 | TRBV4-1 | few | TRBD1 | TGCGCCAGCAGCCAAGGGCACGCAGGGGGCTATGGCTACACCTTC | CASSQGHAGGYGYTF
TRBJ1-2 | TRBV29-1 | few | NA | TGCAGCGTTGGATCGGGCTATGGCTACACCTTC | CSVGSGYGYTF
TRBJ2-3 | TRBV27 | NA | TRBD1 | TGTGCCAGCAGTTTATCGGGGACAGGGATCACAGATACGCAGTATTTT | CASSLSGTGITDTQYF
TRBJ2-2 | TRBV7-2 | few | NA | TGTGCCAGCAGCCCATCCTTGACCGGGGAGCTGTTTTTT | CASSPSLTGELFF
TRBJ1-5 | TRBV30 | NA | NA | TGTGCCTGGAGTGTTGGATTCAATCAGCCCCAGCATTTT | CAWSVGFNQPQHF
TRBJ2-5 | TRBV7-7 | NA | NA | TGTGCTAGCAGCTTGTCACAGGCAGAGACCCAGTACTTC | CASSLSQAETQYF
TRBJ1-1 | TRBV30 | once | NA | TGTGCCTGGAGTACCACCTACACTGAAGCTTTCTTT | CAWSTTYTEAFF
TRBJ1-2 | TRBV29-1 | NA | NA | TGCAGCGTTGAAAGGGACTTCGGCTACACCTTC | CSVERDFGYTF
TRBJ1-2 | TRBV5-1 | NA | NA | TGCGCCAGCAGCCAGGAGTTCTATGGCTACACCTTC | CASSQEFYGYTF
TRBJ2-7 | TRBV29-1 | few | TRBD2 | TGCAGCGCCCTAAGGGCTAGCGGGATACACGAGCAGTACTTC | CSALRASGIHEQYF
TRBJ1-2 | TRBV29-1 | NA | TRBD1 | TGCAGCGTTGCCCCGACAGGGAACTATGGCTACACCTTC | CSVAPTGNYGYTF
TRBJ2-7 | TRBV6-5 | NA | TRBD1 | TGTGCCAGCAGTCCGGGACAGCCACAGACCGGTGAGCAGTACTTC | CASSPGQPQTGEQYF
TRBJ2-3 | TRBV7-9 | NA | NA | TGTGCCAGCAGCTTAGACTGGGGCACAGATACGCAGTATTTT | CASSLDWGTDTQYF
TRBJ2-3 | TRBV5-1 | few | NA | TGCGCCAGCAGCCCCGGCGGCACAGATACGCAGTATTTT | CASSPGGTDTQYF
TRBJ2-1 | TRBV29-1 | few | NA | TGCAGCGTTGGGGGTGCCTCTTACAATGAGCAGTTCTTC | CSVGGASYNEQFF
TRBJ1-1 | TRBV30 | NA | NA | TGTGCCTGGGCCCGACAGGTGGGCACTGAAGCTTTCTTT | CAWARQVGTEAFF
TRBJ2-3 | TRBV4-3 | NA | TRBD2 | TGCGCCAGCAGCCAAGTAACTAGCGGGACAGATACGCAGTATTTT | CASSQVTSGTDTQYF
TRBJ1-1 | TRBV2 | few | TRBD1 | TGTGCCAGCAGCCAGACAGGGGGAAATACTGAAGCTTTCTTT | CASSQTGGNTEAFF
TRBJ2-6 | TRBV11-2 | NA | NA | TGTGCCAGCACCGACCCCTCTGGGGCCAACGTCCTGACTTTC | CASTDPSGANVLTF
TRBJ2-1 | TRBV7-6 | NA | TRBD1 | TGTGCCAGCAGCCGGACAGGGGGGTCCTACAATGAGCAGTTCTTC | CASSRTGGSYNEQFF
TRBJ2-7 | TRBV29-1 | NA | NA | TGCAGCGTGAGGAACTCCGGAGGCGAGCAGTACTTC | CSVRNSGGEQYF
TRBJ1-1 | TRBV7-9 | few | NA | TGTGCCAGCAGCTTTCAGGGAATTGAAGCTTTCTTT | CASSFQGIEAFF
TRBJ1-2 | TRBV28 | few | TRBD1 | TGTGCCAGCACCCTAGGGACAGGGCTACAAGGTGGCTACACCTTC | CASTLGTGLQGGYTF
TRBJ2-7 | TRBV6-5 | NA | NA | TGTGCCAGCAGCGGACGGGGTTACGAGCAGTACTTC | CASSGRGYEQYF